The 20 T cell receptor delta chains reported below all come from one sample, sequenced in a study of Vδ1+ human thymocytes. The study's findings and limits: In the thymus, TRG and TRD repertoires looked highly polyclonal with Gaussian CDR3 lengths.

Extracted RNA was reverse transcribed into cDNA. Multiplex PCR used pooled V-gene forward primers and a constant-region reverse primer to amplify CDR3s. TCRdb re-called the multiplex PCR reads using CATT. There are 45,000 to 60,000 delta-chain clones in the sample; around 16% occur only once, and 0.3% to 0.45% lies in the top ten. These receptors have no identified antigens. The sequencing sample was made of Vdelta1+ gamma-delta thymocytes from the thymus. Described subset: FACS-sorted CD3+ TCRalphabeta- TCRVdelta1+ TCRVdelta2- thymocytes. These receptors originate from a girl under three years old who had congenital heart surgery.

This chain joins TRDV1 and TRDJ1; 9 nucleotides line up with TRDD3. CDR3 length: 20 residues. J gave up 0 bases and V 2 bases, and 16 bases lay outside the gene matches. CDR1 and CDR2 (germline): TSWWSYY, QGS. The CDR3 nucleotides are TGTGCTCTTGGGGAATATAAGAGCTGGGGGATGGTTCGGGACACCGATAAACTCATCTTT. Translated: CALGEYKSWGMVRDTDKLIF.

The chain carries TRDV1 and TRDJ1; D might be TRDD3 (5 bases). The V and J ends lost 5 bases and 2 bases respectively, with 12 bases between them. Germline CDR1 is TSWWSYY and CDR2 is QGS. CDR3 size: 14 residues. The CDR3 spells CALGNTWDTDKLIF. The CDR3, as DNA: TGTGCTCTTGGGAACACTTGGGATACCGATAAACTCATCTTT.

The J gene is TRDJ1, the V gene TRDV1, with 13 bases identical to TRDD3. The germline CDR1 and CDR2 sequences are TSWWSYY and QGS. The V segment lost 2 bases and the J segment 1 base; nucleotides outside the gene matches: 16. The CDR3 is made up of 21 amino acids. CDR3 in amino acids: CALGEDPGTGGYANPTDKLIF. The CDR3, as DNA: TGTGCTCTTGGGGAAGATCCGGGAACTGGGGGATACGCAAATCCCACCGATAAACTCATCTTT.

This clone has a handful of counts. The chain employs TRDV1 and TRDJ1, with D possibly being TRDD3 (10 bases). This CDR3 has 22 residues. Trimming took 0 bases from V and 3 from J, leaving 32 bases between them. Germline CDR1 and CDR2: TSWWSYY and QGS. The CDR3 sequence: CALGELILPTTGGSKVADKLIF. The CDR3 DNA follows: TGTGCTCTTGGGGAACTTATCCTTCCTACTACTGGGGGATCGAAGGTTGCCGATAAACTCATCTTT.

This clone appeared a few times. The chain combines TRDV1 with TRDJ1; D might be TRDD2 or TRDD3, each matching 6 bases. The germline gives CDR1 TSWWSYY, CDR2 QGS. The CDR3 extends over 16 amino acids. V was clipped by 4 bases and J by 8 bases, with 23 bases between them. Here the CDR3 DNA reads TGTGCTCTTGGGGCCTTCCCCCCGGCTCCCCTGGGGAAACTCATCTTT. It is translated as CALGAFPPAPLGKLIF.

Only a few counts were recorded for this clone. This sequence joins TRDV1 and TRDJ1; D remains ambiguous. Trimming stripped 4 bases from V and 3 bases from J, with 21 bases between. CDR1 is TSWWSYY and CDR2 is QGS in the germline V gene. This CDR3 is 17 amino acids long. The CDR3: CALGGVLTRVYSDKLIF. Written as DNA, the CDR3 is TGTGCTCTTGGGGGCGTCCTTACGCGGGTGTACTCCGATAAACTCATCTTT.

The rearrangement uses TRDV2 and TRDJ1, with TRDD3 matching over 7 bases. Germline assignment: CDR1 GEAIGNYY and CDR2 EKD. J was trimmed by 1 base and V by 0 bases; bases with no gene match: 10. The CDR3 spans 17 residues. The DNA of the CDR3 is TGTGCCTGTGACACCTACTGGGGCAACCTGTGCACCGATAAACTCATCTTT. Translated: CACDTYWGNLCTDKLIF.

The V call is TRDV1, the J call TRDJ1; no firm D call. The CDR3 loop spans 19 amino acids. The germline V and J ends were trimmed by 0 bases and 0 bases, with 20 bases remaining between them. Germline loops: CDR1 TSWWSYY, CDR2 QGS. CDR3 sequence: CALGELQFPRFTYTDKLIF. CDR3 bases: TGTGCTCTTGGGGAACTGCAGTTTCCCCGGTTTACGTACACCGATAAACTCATCTTT.

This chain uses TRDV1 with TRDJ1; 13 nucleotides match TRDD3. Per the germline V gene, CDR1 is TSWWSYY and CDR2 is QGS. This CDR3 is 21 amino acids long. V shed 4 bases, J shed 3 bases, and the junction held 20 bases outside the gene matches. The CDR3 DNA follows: TGTGCTCTTGGGGTCAATCTTCCTCCCCTTACTGGGGGATACGCATCCGATAAACTCATCTTT. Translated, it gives CALGVNLPPLTGGYASDKLIF.

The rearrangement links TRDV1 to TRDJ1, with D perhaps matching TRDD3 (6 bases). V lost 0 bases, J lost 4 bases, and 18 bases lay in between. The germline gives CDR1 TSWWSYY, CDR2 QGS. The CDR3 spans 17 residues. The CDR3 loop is CALGELGPYVLGDKLIF. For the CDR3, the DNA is TGTGCTCTTGGGGAACTAGGACCTTACGTACTGGGCGATAAACTCATCTTT.

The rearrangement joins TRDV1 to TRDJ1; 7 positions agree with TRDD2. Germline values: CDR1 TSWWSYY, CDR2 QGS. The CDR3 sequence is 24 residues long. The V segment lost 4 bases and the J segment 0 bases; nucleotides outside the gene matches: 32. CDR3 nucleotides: TGTGCTCTTGGGGGAAACTTAAACCTTTCCTACGTGAAAGGGTCCCCGATGTACACCGATAAACTCATCTTT. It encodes CALGGNLNLSYVKGSPMYTDKLIF.

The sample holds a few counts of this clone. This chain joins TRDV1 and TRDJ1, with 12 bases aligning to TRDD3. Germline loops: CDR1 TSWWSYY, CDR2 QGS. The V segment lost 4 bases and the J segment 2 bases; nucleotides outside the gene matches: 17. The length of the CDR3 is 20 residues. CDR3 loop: CALGARSYAGGYEGTDKLIF. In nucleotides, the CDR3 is TGTGCTCTTGGGGCGCGCTCCTATGCTGGGGGATACGAGGGGACCGATAAACTCATCTTT.

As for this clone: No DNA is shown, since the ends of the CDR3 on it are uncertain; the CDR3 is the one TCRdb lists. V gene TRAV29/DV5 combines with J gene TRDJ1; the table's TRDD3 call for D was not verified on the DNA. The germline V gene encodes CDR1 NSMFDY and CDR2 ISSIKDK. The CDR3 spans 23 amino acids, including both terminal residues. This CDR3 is CSVLLCSKRSPLLVREYTDKLIF.

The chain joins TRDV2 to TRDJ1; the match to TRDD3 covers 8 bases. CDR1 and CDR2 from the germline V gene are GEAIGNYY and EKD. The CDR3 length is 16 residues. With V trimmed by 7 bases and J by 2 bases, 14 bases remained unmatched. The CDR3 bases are TGTGCCTGCCCGTACTGGGGGTCTCGGGGGACCGATAAACTCATCTTT. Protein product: CACPYWGSRGTDKLIF.

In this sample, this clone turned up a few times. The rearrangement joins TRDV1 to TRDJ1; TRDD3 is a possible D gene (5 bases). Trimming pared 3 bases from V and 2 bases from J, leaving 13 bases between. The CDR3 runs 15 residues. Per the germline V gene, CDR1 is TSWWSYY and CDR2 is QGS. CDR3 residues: CALGDLGRDTDKLIF. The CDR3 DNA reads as TGTGCTCTTGGGGACCTAGGACGGGATACCGATAAACTCATCTTT.

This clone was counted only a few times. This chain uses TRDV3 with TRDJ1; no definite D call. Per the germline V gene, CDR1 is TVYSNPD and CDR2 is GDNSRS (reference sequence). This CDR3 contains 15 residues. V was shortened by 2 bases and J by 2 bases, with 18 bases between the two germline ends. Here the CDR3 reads CAFRGPLGDTDKLIF. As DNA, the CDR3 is TGTGCCTTTCGGGGCCCGTTGGGAGATACCGATAAACTCATCTTT. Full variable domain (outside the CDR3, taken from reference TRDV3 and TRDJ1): CDKVTQSSPDQTVASGSEVVLLCTYDTVYSNPDLFWYRIRPDYSFQFVFYGDNSRSEGADFTQGRFSVKHILTQKAFHLVISPVRTEDSATYYCAFRGPLGDTDKLIFGKGTRVTVEP.

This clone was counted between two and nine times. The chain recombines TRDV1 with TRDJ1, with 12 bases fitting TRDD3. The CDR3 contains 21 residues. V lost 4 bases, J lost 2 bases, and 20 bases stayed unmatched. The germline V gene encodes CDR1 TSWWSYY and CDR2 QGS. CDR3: CALGGCLPKGLGDTKTDKLIF. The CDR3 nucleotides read TGTGCTCTTGGGGGATGCCTTCCCAAAGGACTGGGGGATACAAAGACCGATAAACTCATCTTT.

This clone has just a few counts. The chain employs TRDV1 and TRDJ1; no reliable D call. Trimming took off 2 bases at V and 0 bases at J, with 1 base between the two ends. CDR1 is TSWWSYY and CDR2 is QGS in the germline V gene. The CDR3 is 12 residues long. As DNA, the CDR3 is TGTGCTCTTGGGGAATACACCGATAAACTCATCTTT. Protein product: CALGEYTDKLIF.

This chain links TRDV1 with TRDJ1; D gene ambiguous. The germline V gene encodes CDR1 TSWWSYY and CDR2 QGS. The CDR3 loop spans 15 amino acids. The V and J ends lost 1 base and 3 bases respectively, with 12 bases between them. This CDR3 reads CALGERFDVPDKLIF. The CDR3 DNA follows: TGTGCTCTTGGGGAACGGTTCGACGTCCCCGATAAACTCATCTTT.

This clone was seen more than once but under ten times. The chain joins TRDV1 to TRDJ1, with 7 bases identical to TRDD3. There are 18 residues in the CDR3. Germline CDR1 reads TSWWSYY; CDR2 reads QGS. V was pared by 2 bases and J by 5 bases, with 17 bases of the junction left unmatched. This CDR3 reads CALGEELPVWGGEDKLIF. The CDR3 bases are TGTGCTCTTGGGGAAGAGTTACCTGTCTGGGGGGGAGAGGATAAACTCATCTTT.